Listed below are T cell receptor beta chains from one sample, sequenced in a study of blood T cell repertoires in COVID-19. Measured with immunoSEQ multiplex PCR; TCRdb has only the in-frame clones, and not every one. The sample comprises about 220,000 clones, 84% of which are singletons, and 6.8% rests with the top ten. The sequencing input was PBMCs or T cells enriched from blood (not recorded which). Receptors were obtained from a woman in her forties who had recovered from COVID-19. Each CDR3 is given with its conserved first and last residue. D genes are given only for firm matches. Some rows mark clone size as missing; the rest say once, few, many or name a class of expanded clone.

cdr3_aa: CASREEDYTF; cdr3_nt: TGCGCCAGCAGGGAAGAGGACTACACCTTC; j_call: TRBJ1-2; clone_size: NA; v_call: TRBV10-2; d_call: NA
cdr3_aa: CASSVGLVYNEQFF; cdr3_nt: TGTGCCAGCAGCGTGGGGCTTGTCTACAATGAGCAGTTCTTC; j_call: TRBJ2-1; clone_size: few; v_call: TRBV9; d_call: NA
cdr3_aa: CASSQGPSSTYGYTF; cdr3_nt: TGCGCCAGCAGCCAAGGCCCCTCGTCGACTTATGGCTACACCTTC; j_call: TRBJ1-2; clone_size: NA; v_call: TRBV4-1; d_call: NA
cdr3_aa: CASIPGGATDTQYF; cdr3_nt: TGTGCCAGCATCCCGGGGGGAGCCACAGATACGCAGTATTTT; j_call: TRBJ2-3; clone_size: NA; v_call: TRBV25-1; d_call: TRBD2
cdr3_aa: CASSFRQGSTEAFF; cdr3_nt: TGTGCCAGCAGTTTCCGACAGGGATCCACTGAAGCTTTCTTT; j_call: TRBJ1-1; clone_size: NA; v_call: TRBV27; d_call: TRBD1
cdr3_aa: CASSEMLNTQYF; cdr3_nt: TGTGCCAGCAGTGAAATGCTAAATACGCAGTATTTT; j_call: TRBJ2-3; clone_size: NA; v_call: TRBV6-1; d_call: NA
cdr3_aa: CASSNWDFSTDTQYF; cdr3_nt: TGTGCCAGCAGCAATTGGGACTTTAGCACAGATACGCAGTATTTT; j_call: TRBJ2-3; clone_size: NA; v_call: TRBV21-1; d_call: NA
cdr3_aa: CASSPRDSTLRGYTF; cdr3_nt: TGTGCCAGCAGCCCCCGGGACAGTACCTTACGTGGCTACACCTTC; j_call: TRBJ1-2; clone_size: NA; v_call: TRBV3-1/TRBV3-2; d_call: TRBD1
cdr3_aa: CASSVLFGNSPLHF; cdr3_nt: TGTGCCAGCAGTGTTCTTTTCGGGAATTCACCCCTCCACTTT; j_call: TRBJ1-6; clone_size: once; v_call: TRBV25-1; d_call: NA
cdr3_aa: CATSDPPGGPWF; cdr3_nt: TGTGCCACCAGTGATCCGCCTGGCGGGCCCTGGTTC; j_call: TRBJ1-2; clone_size: NA; v_call: TRBV24-1; d_call: NA
cdr3_aa: CASSLEGARRNTEAFF; cdr3_nt: TGTGCCAGCAGCCTGGAGGGGGCTAGAAGGAACACTGAAGCTTTCTTT; j_call: TRBJ1-1; clone_size: NA; v_call: TRBV5-4; d_call: TRBD1
cdr3_aa: CASSLQGSGGYEQFF; cdr3_nt: TGTGCCAGCAGCTTACAGGGGAGTGGGGGGTATGAGCAGTTCTTC; j_call: TRBJ2-1; clone_size: NA; v_call: TRBV5-4; d_call: NA
cdr3_aa: CASSQPGKYGYTF; cdr3_nt: TGCGCCAGCAGCCAACCAGGGAAGTATGGCTACACCTTC; j_call: TRBJ1-2; clone_size: NA; v_call: TRBV4-1; d_call: NA
cdr3_aa: CASSPTAVVGNTIYF; cdr3_nt: TGTGCCAGCAGCCCGACTGCGGTTGTAGGAAACACCATATATTTT; j_call: TRBJ1-3; clone_size: NA; v_call: TRBV7-8; d_call: NA
cdr3_aa: CASSEPGQGSEGYTF; cdr3_nt: TGTGCCAGCAGTGAACCGGGACAGGGGAGCGAAGGCTACACCTTC; j_call: TRBJ1-2; clone_size: NA; v_call: TRBV27; d_call: TRBD1
cdr3_aa: CASSGAGNYEQYF; cdr3_nt: TGTGCCAGTAGTGGGGCGGGGAACTACGAGCAGTACTTC; j_call: TRBJ2-7; clone_size: once; v_call: TRBV19; d_call: NA
cdr3_aa: CASSLEASGYTQYF; cdr3_nt: TGTGCCAGCAGCTTGGAAGCTAGCGGGTATACGCAGTATTTT; j_call: TRBJ2-3; clone_size: NA; v_call: TRBV5-4; d_call: TRBD2
cdr3_aa: CASSARDFTDTQYF; cdr3_nt: TGTGCCAGTAGTGCCCGGGACTTCACAGATACGCAGTATTTT; j_call: TRBJ2-3; clone_size: NA; v_call: TRBV19; d_call: NA
cdr3_aa: CAIARQGGYEQYF; cdr3_nt: TGTGCCATCGCCAGACAGGGTGGCTACGAGCAGTACTTC; j_call: TRBJ2-7; clone_size: NA; v_call: TRBV10-3; d_call: TRBD1
cdr3_aa: CASSYGRSYNEQFF; cdr3_nt: TGTGCCAGCAGTTACGGTCGCTCCTACAATGAGCAGTTCTTC; j_call: TRBJ2-1; clone_size: few; v_call: TRBV7-2; d_call: NA
cdr3_aa: CASSRDRFLYGYTF; cdr3_nt: TGTGCCAGCAGCCGGGACAGATTTCTCTATGGCTACACCTTC; j_call: TRBJ1-2; clone_size: NA; v_call: TRBV3-1/TRBV3-2; d_call: TRBD1
cdr3_aa: CASSISGGNYGYTF; cdr3_nt: TGTGCCAGTAGTATATCGGGCGGGAACTATGGCTACACCTTC; j_call: TRBJ1-2; clone_size: many; v_call: TRBV19; d_call: NA
cdr3_aa: CANAGGGNEQFF; cdr3_nt: TGTGCCAATGCGGGAGGGGGCAATGAGCAGTTCTTC; j_call: TRBJ2-1; clone_size: NA; v_call: TRBV19; d_call: TRBD2
cdr3_aa: CASSETPGEGDKQYF; cdr3_nt: TGTGCCAGCAGTGAGACCCCCGGGGAAGGCGACAAGCAGTACTTC; j_call: TRBJ2-7; clone_size: few; v_call: TRBV6-1; d_call: NA
cdr3_aa: CAISDPGTGGEPQHF; cdr3_nt: TGTGCCATCAGTGACCCCGGGACGGGGGGGGAGCCCCAGCATTTT; j_call: TRBJ1-5; clone_size: NA; v_call: TRBV10-3; d_call: NA